This passage covers 27 T cell receptor beta chains from one sample sequenced in a study of blood T cell repertoires in COVID-19. Sequencing used immunoSEQ multiplex PCR; TCRdb keeps in-frame clones, though not all of them. Of approximately 230,000 clones in the sample, 86% were seen once. The source material was peripheral blood. Source of these receptors: a man aged 25 to 40 who had recovered from COVID-19.

V is TRBV4-1 and J is TRBJ2-3; a possible D gene is TRBD2 (6 bases). Germline CDR1 reads MGHRA; CDR2 reads YSYEKL. There are 18 residues in the CDR3. Trimming left V 0 bases short and J 0 bases short, with 16 bases between. Here the CDR3 reads CASSQDTRGRGSTDTQYF. As DNA, the CDR3 is TGCGCCAGCAGCCAAGATACCCGTGGTCGGGGGAGCACAGATACGCAGTATTTT.

V is TRBV10-3 and J is TRBJ2-1; 8 bases agree with TRBD1. V dropped 3 bases and J dropped 7; count of bases not matched to a gene: 5. The CDR3 extends over 14 amino acids. The germline gives CDR1 ENHRY, CDR2 SYGVKD. As DNA, the CDR3 is TGTGCCATCAGTGACAGGGGGCCTGGGAATGAGCAGTTCTTC. Translation gives CAISDRGPGNEQFF.

A single count supports this clone. J is TRBJ1-5 and V is TRBV19; D is perhaps TRBD1 (5 bases). The CDR3 spans 19 residues. Trimming took off 1 base at V and 0 bases at J, with 19 bases between the two ends. CDR1 is LNHDA and CDR2 is SQIVND in the germline V gene (reference sequence). Here the CDR3 DNA reads TGTGCCAGTAGTATAGTGGGGCAGAGGAACGTGTATAGCAATCAGCCCCAGCATTTT. As protein: CASSIVGQRNVYSNQPQHF.

This clone was observed a few times. This sequence joins TRBV28 and TRBJ1-6; D gene unclear. This CDR3 region has 15 residues. Trimming stripped 7 bases from V and 3 bases from J, with 13 bases between. Germline V gene sequence: CDR1 MDHEN, CDR2 SYDVKM. The CDR3 loop reads CASTQSGGYNSPLHF. The CDR3 DNA reads as TGTGCCAGCACCCAGTCTGGAGGCTATAATTCACCCCTCCACTTT.

The rearrangement joins TRBV19 to TRBJ1-3, with D maybe TRBD1 (5 bases). Germline values: CDR1 LNHDA, CDR2 SQIVND (reference sequence). With 5 bases removed from V and 0 bases from J, the gap between germline ends came to 14 bases. This CDR3 comprises 16 residues. In nucleotides, the CDR3 is TGTGCCAGTAGTGCCCAGACCGGGGGCTCTGGAAACACCATATATTTT. As protein: CASSAQTGGSGNTIYF.

The chain links TRBV24-1 to TRBJ2-7; a possible D gene is TRBD2 (7 bases). This CDR3 comprises 13 residues. Per the germline V gene, CDR1 is KGHDR and CDR2 is SFDVKD. V was trimmed by 7 bases and J by 5 bases, leaving 14 bases between them. The CDR3 sequence: CATRRGGNDEQYF. For the CDR3, the DNA is TGTGCCACCAGAAGGGGGGGAAACGACGAGCAGTACTTC.

The genes are TRBV7-2 and TRBJ2-1, with TRBD2 identical over 7 bases. Germline CDR1 is SGHTA and CDR2 is FQGNSA. The V segment lost 0 bases and the J segment 2 bases; nucleotides outside the gene matches: 1. This CDR3 comprises 15 residues. The CDR3 spells CASSLAAGAYNEQFF. As DNA, the CDR3 is TGTGCCAGCAGCTTAGCGGCGGGGGCCTACAATGAGCAGTTCTTC.

The chain has TRBV6-2 or TRBV6-3 and TRBJ1-3, with 8 positions matching TRBD1. The V and J ends lost 4 bases and 0 bases, in that order; junction bases with no gene match: 8. In germline, CDR1 is MNHEY, CDR2 SVGEGT. The CDR3 runs to 17 residues. CDR3 loop: CASSSPGQGPSGNTIYF. In DNA form, the CDR3 reads TGTGCCAGCAGTTCCCCCGGACAGGGACCCTCTGGAAACACCATATATTTT.

The J gene is TRBJ1-1, the V gene TRBV15; TRBD1 matches 8 bases. Germline CDR1 and CDR2: LNHNV and YYDKDF (reference sequence). This CDR3 has 12 amino acids. With 8 bases clipped from V and 6 bases from J, the junction kept 5 bases outside the gene matches. Written as DNA, the CDR3 is TGTGCCACCCGACAGGGGTCTCCTGAAGCTTTCTTT. Amino acids: CATRQGSPEAFF.

This clone has just one count. This sequence joins TRBV3-1 (or the pseudogene TRBV3-2) and TRBJ2-7; TRBD2 agrees at 12 bases. The germline CDR1 and CDR2 sequences are LGHDT and YNNKEL (reference sequence). This CDR3 has 18 amino acids. V lost 0 bases, J lost 2 bases, and 8 bases stayed unmatched. As DNA, the CDR3 is TGTGCCAGCAGCCAAGAACAACTAGCGGGGGGCCTGACCTACGAGCAGTACTTC. This sequence encodes CASSQEQLAGGLTYEQYF.

This chain joins TRBV4-3 and TRBJ2-5; 8 bases match TRBD2. J was trimmed by 4 bases and V by 0 bases; bases with no gene match: 4. This CDR3 comprises 15 residues. Looked up from germline, CDR1 is LGHNA and CDR2 is YSLEER. The CDR3 spells CASSQDHRGGETQYF. The CDR3 DNA reads as TGCGCCAGCAGCCAAGATCATCGGGGGGGAGAGACCCAGTACTTC.

The chain uses TRBV3-1 (or the pseudogene TRBV3-2) and TRBJ1-3, with a weak D call TRBD1 (5 bases). Trimming took off 1 base at V and 0 bases at J, with 10 bases between the two ends. The CDR3 extends over 16 amino acids. Looked up from germline, CDR1 is LGHDT and CDR2 is YNNKEL (reference sequence). The chain's CDR3 is CASSQGMDTSGNTIYF. The CDR3 coding sequence is TGTGCCAGCAGCCAAGGAATGGACACCTCTGGAAACACCATATATTTT.

The V and J genes are TRBV27 and TRBJ2-1, with 11 nucleotides matching TRBD2. This CDR3 is 17 amino acids long. With V trimmed by 5 bases and J by 0 bases, 6 bases remained unmatched. Per the germline V gene, CDR1 is MNHEY and CDR2 is SMNVEV (reference sequence). The CDR3 protein is CASSRRLAGSSYNEQFF. The CDR3 region has the DNA TGTGCCAGCAGTCGCAGACTAGCGGGGAGCTCCTACAATGAGCAGTTCTTC.

The chain combines TRBV6-5 with TRBJ1-1; tentative D call: TRBD1 (5 bases). The CDR3 is made up of 16 amino acids. Looked up from germline, CDR1 is MNHEY and CDR2 is SVGAGI. The V and J ends lost 4 bases and 1 base respectively, with 16 bases between them. DNA of the CDR3: TGTGCCAGCAGTTCCCATGGAGGAGGGACGAACACTGAAGCTTTCTTT. It encodes CASSSHGGGTNTEAFF.

This chain links TRBV10-3 with TRBJ2-5; 10 bases are a match to TRBD1. This CDR3 has 15 amino acids. Trimming took 3 bases from V and 7 from J; bases not matched to a gene: 8. The V gene's germline CDR1 is ENHRY and CDR2 SYGVKD. The CDR3 nucleotides read TGTGCCATCAGTGACGCGACAGGGGGCGGTGGGACCCAGTACTTC. The encoded protein is CAISDATGGGGTQYF.

The chain combines TRBV7-9 with TRBJ2-7; no definite D call. Per the germline V gene, CDR1 is SEHNR and CDR2 is FQNEAQ (reference sequence). V was trimmed by 1 base and J by 3 bases, leaving 4 bases between them. CDR3 length equals 12 residues. The CDR3 nucleotides are TGTGCCAGCAGCTTAGTCGGCTACGAGCAGTACTTC. Encoded protein: CASSLVGYEQYF.

In DNA, the CDR3 is TGTGCCAGCAGCCCAGGTGACCGGACCCAGTACTTC. This encodes CASSPGDRTQYF. The chain combines TRBV7-6 with TRBJ2-5; D remains unclear. CDR3 size: 12 residues. Deletions cut 5 bases from V and 7 bases from J, with 11 bases between. Germline values: CDR1 SGHVS, CDR2 FNYEAQ.

The chain carries TRBV11-2 and TRBJ2-7; the D is unclear. Trimming removed 5 bases from V and 3 bases from J, with 8 bases in between. Germline V CDR1 and CDR2: SGHAT, FQNNGV. The CDR3 sequence is 12 residues long. The CDR3 here is CASSLTRYEQYF. The DNA of the CDR3 is TGTGCCAGCAGCCTCACGCGCTACGAGCAGTACTTC.

The chain links TRBV6-6 to TRBJ2-1, with TRBD1 matching 7 bases. This CDR3 is 12 amino acids long. From germline, CDR1 is MNHNY and CDR2 SVGAGI (reference sequence). The junction had 6 bases not matched to a gene; V was cut back by 6 bases and J by 10 bases. The CDR3 sequence: CASRQLQGEQFF. For the CDR3, the DNA is TGTGCCAGCAGACAATTACAGGGGGAGCAGTTCTTC.

V usage is TRBV6-1 and J usage is TRBJ2-7, with D uncertain. With 2 bases removed from V and 2 bases from J, the gap between germline ends came to 10 bases. Germline loops: CDR1 MNHNS, CDR2 SASEGT. The CDR3 is 14 amino acids. CDR3: CASSESPGAYEQYF. The CDR3 nucleotides read TGTGCCAGCAGTGAATCGCCCGGTGCCTACGAGCAGTACTTC.

The V and J genes are TRBV6-5 and TRBJ1-2; the D gene is possibly TRBD1 (5 bases). Germline V lookup: CDR1 MNHEY, CDR2 SVGAGI. The CDR3 is 13 amino acids. Trimming stripped 5 bases from V and 7 bases from J, with 14 bases between. The DNA for the CDR3 is TGTGCCAGCAGTCGCGACAGTTTGTCTGGCTACACCTTC. Amino acid sequence: CASSRDSLSGYTF.

The chain has TRBV3-1 (or the pseudogene TRBV3-2) and TRBJ2-3, with D tentatively TRBD1 (6 bases). Trimming removed 5 bases from V and 0 bases from J, with 12 bases in between. This CDR3 spans 15 amino acids. Germline assignment: CDR1 LGHDT and CDR2 YNNKEL (reference sequence). CDR3 residues: CASSDRQASTDTQYF. CDR3 DNA: TGTGCCAGCAGCGATCGACAGGCTAGCACAGATACGCAGTATTTT.

The chain has TRBV5-8 and TRBJ2-2; 7 bases fit TRBD1. The CDR3 consists of 15 residues. Germline assignment: CDR1 SGHTS and CDR2 YDEGEE. V shed 0 bases and J 3 bases; nucleotides not matched to a gene: 2. The CDR3 nucleotides are TGTGCCAGCAGCTTGGAAGGGGGCTACACCGGGGAGCTGTTTTTT. Translating gives CASSLEGGYTGELFF. Filled out from reference TRBV5-8 and TRBJ2-2, the complete variable domain reads EAGVTQSPTHLIKTRGQQATLRCSPISGHTSVYWYQQALGLGLQFLLWYDEGEERNRGNFPPRFSGRQFPNYSSELNVNALELEDSALYLCASSLEGGYTGELFFGEGSRLTVL.

This chain joins TRBV5-5 and TRBJ1-3; D unresolved. This CDR3 is built from 14 residues. With 0 bases removed from V and 4 bases from J, the gap between germline ends came to 8 bases. The germline V gene encodes CDR1 SGHKS and CDR2 YYEKEE (reference sequence). CDR3 residues: CASSLGGIGNTIYF. Written as DNA, the CDR3 is TGTGCCAGCAGCTTGGGAGGGATCGGAAACACCATATATTTT.

The chain carries TRBV6-5 and TRBJ2-5; possibly TRBD1 for D (6 bases). The CDR3 loop spans 13 amino acids. The germline gives CDR1 MNHEY, CDR2 SVGAGI. V lost 7 bases and J lost 2, with 11 bases in between. As DNA, the CDR3 is TGTGCCAGCACCAACAGGGCTCAAGAGACCCAGTACTTC. Its protein is CASTNRAQETQYF.

The J gene is TRBJ2-1, the V gene TRBV9; D gene unclear. The CDR3 is made up of 11 amino acids. The V gene's germline CDR1 is SGDLS and CDR2 YYNGEE. Trimming took 1 base from V and 9 from J, leaving 5 bases between them. The CDR3 loop is CASSVSGEQFF. The CDR3 bases are TGTGCCAGCAGCGTATCGGGTGAGCAGTTCTTC.

In this sample, this clone turned up once. The rearrangement uses TRBV6-5 and TRBJ2-7; tentative D call: TRBD1 (6 bases). CDR3 length equals 15 residues. Between the trimmed V and J ends, which lost 6 bases and 3 bases, there was a span of 18 bases. Germline-derived CDR1 and CDR2 are MNHEY and SVGAGI. The CDR3 coding sequence is TGTGCCAGCAGCACCCTCCCCGGGACAAACTACGAGCAGTACTTC. As protein: CASSTLPGTNYEQYF.